This TCR beta chain was sequenced for a study of OX40 agonist ivuxolimab in advanced cancers. Looking at the study overall: Patients with hepatocellular carcinoma, melanoma, renal cell or head and neck cancer made up the dose-escalation patients. Partial responses were achieved by three patients: one hepatocellular carcinoma, two cutaneous melanoma. Findings and caveats of the study: The study observed clonal expansion of CD4+ and CD8+ blood T cells by week 6 at 0.1 to 3.0 mg/kg. Partial responders receiving 0.1-3.0 mg/kg showed among the lowest clonal expansion.

Generated by immunoSEQ multiplex PCR, the TCRdb table keeps only in-frame clones and is missing some. Of roughly 67,000 clones in the sample, 70% to 85% are singletons; the top ten hold around 1.7%. This CDR3 comprises 16 residues. Germline CDR1 is MDHEN and CDR2 is SYDVKM. Unmatched junction bases numbered 12, after V lost 7 bases and J lost 7 bases. For this clone: Its antigen is still unknown.

The sequence was obtained from an adult with an advanced solid tumor such as melanoma, head and neck, liver or kidney cancer. The sequencing used CD4+ or CD8+ T cells sorted from blood, collected in a trial of the OX40 agonist ivuxolimab. The rearrangement joins TRBV28 to TRBJ2-1; 11 bases align to TRBD2. The CDR3 loop is CASTRISGRAWNEQFF. The CDR3, as DNA: TGTGCCAGCACCAGAATTAGCGGGAGGGCCTGGAATGAGCAGTTCTTC.